What follows describes a single T cell receptor beta chain. CDR3 size: 16 residues. V lost 3 bases, J lost 6 bases, and 18 bases lay in between. Germline assignment: CDR1 SNHLY and CDR2 FYNNEI. Through a sample-barcoded 5' primer and a J-beta primer mix, a second PCR was run for roughly 7 to 11 cycles. TCRdb used MiXCR to reprocess the 5' RACE reads, holding one entry per CDR3 protein. The sample contains approximately 2,000,000 distinct CDR3 sequences, approximately 39% of which appear only once. The data were obtained in a study of blood T cells in healthy people across ages. Ten milliliters of peripheral blood were drawn from each donor.

Sample: blood. The chain joins TRBV2 to TRBJ1-5, with D unclear. The sequence derives from a human donor in good health. The CDR3 here is CASSDNGPRAGQPQHF. The CDR3 DNA reads TGTGCCAGCAGTGATAACGGGCCCCGGGCGGGTCAGCCCCAGCATTTT. Full variable domain (remainder filled in from reference TRBV2 and TRBJ1-5): EPEVTQTPSHQVTQMGQEVILRCVPISNHLYFYWYRQILGQKVEFLVSFYNNEISEKSEIFDDQFSVERPDGSNFTLKIRSTKLEDSAMYFCASSDNGPRAGQPQHFGDGTRLSIL.